This T cell receptor beta chain is from a study of T cells after yellow fever vaccination. Notes on the study in general: Contamination by abundant bulk-population clonotypes could be present in FACS-sorted repertoires. The study re-detected most primary-vaccination clones after the booster (nearly 97% CD4, around 89% CD8). The secondary response was weaker, and its peak arrived faster, on day 5 versus 15.

The CDR3 has 16 amino acids. V lost 5 bases and J lost 6, with 21 bases in between. Germline V gives CDR1 SGHVS, CDR2 FQNEAQ. This clonotype appeared a few times. The target antigen is unknown. One entry per CDR3 protein, called by TCRdb with MiXCR from the 5' RACE reads. The data contain some 320,000 distinct CDR3 sequences, about 4% of them singletons. V gene TRBV7-8 combines with J gene TRBJ2-3, with D tentatively TRBD2 (5 bases). The clonotype was recovered from a man aged 18 to 30 who received the YFV17D yellow fever vaccine. Sequencing was performed on PBMCs, taken 5 days after the yellow fever booster vaccination. CDR3 DNA: TGTGCCAGCAGCCCCACTGGCGGGCTAGTTACGGATACGCAGTATTTT. It specifies CASSPTGGLVTDTQYF.